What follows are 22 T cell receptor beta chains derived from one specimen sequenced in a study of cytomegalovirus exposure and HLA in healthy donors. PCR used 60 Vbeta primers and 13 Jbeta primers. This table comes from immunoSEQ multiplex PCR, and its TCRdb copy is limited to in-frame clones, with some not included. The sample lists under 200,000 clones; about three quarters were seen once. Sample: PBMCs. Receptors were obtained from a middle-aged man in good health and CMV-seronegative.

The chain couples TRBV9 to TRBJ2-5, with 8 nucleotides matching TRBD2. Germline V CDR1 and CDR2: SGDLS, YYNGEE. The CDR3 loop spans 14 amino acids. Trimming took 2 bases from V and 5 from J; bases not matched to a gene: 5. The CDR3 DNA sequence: TGTGCCAGCAGCGTCGGGACTAGGTGGGAGACCCAGTACTTC. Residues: CASSVGTRWETQYF.

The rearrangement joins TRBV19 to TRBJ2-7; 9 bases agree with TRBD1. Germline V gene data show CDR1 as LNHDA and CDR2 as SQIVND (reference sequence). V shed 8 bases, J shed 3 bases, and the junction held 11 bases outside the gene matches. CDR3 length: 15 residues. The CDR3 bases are TGTGCCAGTCGGGACAGGACAGGGGTTAACTACGAGCAGTACTTC. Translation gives CASRDRTGVNYEQYF.

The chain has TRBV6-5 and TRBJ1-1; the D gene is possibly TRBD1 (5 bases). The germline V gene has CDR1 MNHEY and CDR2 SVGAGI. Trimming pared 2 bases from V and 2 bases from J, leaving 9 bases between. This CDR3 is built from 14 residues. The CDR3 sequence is CASSYDGTNTEAFF. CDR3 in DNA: TGTGCCAGCAGTTACGATGGGACTAACACTGAAGCTTTCTTT.

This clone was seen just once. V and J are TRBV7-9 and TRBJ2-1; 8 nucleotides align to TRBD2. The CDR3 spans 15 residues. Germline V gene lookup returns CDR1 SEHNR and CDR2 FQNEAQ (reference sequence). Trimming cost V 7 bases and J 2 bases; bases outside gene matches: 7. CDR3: CASTGSGRAYNEQFF. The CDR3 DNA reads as TGTGCCAGCACGGGGTCCGGGAGGGCCTACAATGAGCAGTTCTTC.

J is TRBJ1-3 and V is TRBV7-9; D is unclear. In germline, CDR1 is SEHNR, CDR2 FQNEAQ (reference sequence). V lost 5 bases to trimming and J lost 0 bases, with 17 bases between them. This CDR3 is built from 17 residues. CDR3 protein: CASSQDSRRGSGNTIYF. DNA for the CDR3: TGTGCCAGCAGCCAGGATTCGAGACGGGGCTCTGGAAACACCATATATTTT.

The CDR3 spells CASTNRGPDFYSPLHF. CDR3 bases: TGTGCCAGCACGAACAGGGGACCCGACTTTTATTCACCCCTCCACTTT. The chain carries TRBV6-6 and TRBJ1-6, with TRBD1 identical over 7 bases. The V gene's germline CDR1 is MNHNY and CDR2 SVGAGI (reference sequence). V was clipped by 7 bases and J by 8 bases; unmatched bases: 14. This CDR3 has 16 residues.

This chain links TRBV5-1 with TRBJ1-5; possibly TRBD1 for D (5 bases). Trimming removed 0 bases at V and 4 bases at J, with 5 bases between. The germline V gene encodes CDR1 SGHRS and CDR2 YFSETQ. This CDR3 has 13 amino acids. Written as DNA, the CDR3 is TGCGCCAGCAGCTTGGGACAGAATCAGCCCCAGCATTTT. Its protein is CASSLGQNQPQHF.

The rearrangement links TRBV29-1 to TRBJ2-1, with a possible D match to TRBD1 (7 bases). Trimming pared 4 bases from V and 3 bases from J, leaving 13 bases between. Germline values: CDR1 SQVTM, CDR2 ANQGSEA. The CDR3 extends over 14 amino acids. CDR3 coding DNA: TGCAGCGTTGCCGCCAGGGGGGACTACAATGAGCAGTTCTTC. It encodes CSVAARGDYNEQFF.

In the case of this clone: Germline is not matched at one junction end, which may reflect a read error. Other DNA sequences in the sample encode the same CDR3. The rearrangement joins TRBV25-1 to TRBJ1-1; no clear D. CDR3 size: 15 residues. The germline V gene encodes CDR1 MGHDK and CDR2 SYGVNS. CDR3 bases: TGTGCCAGCAGTGACCCCTATGTCGGGAACACTGAGGCTTTCTTT. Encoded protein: CASSDPYVGNTEAFF.

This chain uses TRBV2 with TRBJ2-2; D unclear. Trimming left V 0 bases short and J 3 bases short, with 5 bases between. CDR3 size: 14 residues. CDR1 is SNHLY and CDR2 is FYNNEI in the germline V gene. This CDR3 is CASSEARDTGELFF. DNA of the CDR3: TGTGCCAGCAGTGAAGCCCGGGACACCGGGGAGCTGTTTTTT. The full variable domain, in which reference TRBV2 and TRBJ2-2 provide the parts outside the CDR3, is EPEVTQTPSHQVTQMGQEVILRCVPISNHLYFYWYRQILGQKVEFLVSFYNNEISEKSEIFDDQFSVERPDGSNFTLKIRSTKLEDSAMYFCASSEARDTGELFFGEGSRLTVL.

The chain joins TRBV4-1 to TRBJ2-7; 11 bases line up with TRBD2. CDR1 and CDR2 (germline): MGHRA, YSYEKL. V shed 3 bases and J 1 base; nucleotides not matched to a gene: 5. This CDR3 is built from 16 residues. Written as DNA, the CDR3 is TGCGCCAGCAGCCAGGCTTTAGCGGGGGGGTCCTACGAGCAGTACTTC. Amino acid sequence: CASSQALAGGSYEQYF.

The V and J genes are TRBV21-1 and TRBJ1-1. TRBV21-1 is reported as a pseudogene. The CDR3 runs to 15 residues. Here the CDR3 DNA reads TGTGCCAGCAGCAAAGATACCCTCGGGGGGACTGAAGCTTTCTTT. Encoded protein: CASSKDTLGGTEAFF.

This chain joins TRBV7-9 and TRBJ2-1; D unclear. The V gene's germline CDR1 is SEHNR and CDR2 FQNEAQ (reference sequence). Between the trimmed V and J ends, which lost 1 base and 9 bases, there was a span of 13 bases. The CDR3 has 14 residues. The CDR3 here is CASSLVAGSGEQFF. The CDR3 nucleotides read TGTGCCAGCAGCTTAGTCGCCGGGTCCGGTGAGCAGTTCTTC.

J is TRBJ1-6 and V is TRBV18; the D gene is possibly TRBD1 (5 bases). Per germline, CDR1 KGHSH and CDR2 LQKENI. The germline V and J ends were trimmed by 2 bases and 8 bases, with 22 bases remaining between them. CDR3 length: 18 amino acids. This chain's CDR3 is CASSPYDSPSGKDSPLHF. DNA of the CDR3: TGTGCCAGCTCACCATATGACAGCCCCTCGGGTAAAGATTCACCCCTCCACTTT.

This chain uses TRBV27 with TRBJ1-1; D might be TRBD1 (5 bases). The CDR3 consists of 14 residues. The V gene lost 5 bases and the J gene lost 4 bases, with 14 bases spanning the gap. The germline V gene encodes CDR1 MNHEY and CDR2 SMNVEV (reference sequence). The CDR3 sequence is CASSMSGVGTEAFF. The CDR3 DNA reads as TGTGCCAGCAGTATGTCGGGGGTCGGCACTGAAGCTTTCTTT.

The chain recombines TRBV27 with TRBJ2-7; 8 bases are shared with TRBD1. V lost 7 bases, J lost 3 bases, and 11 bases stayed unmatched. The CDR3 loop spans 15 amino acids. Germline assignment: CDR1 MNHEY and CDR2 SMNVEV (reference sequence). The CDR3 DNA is TGTGCCAGCATCGCCCGGGACAGGTTTTTCTACGAGCAGTACTTC. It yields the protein CASIARDRFFYEQYF.

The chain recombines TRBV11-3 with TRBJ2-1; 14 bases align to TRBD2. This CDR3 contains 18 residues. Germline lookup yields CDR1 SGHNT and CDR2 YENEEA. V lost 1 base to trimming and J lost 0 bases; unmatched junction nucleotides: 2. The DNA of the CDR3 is TGTGCCAGCAGCTTAGCCGGGACTAGCGGGAGCTCCTACAATGAGCAGTTCTTC. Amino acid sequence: CASSLAGTSGSSYNEQFF.

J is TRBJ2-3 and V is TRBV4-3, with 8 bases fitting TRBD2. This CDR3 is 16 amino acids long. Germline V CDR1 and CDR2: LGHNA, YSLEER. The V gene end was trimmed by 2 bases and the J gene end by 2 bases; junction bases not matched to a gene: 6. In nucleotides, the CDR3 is TGCGCCAGCAGCCAATTACGGGGGGGACTCACAGATACGCAGTATTTT. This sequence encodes CASSQLRGGLTDTQYF.

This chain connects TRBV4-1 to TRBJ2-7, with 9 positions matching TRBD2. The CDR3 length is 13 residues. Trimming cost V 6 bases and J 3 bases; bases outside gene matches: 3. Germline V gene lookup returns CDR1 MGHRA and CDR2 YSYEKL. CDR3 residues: CASSSGSYYEQYF. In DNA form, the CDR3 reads TGCGCCAGCAGTAGCGGGAGTTACTACGAGCAGTACTTC.

For the CDR3, the DNA is TGTGCTAGTGGTTTCTACAGGGGCTACGAGCAGTACTTC. It encodes CASGFYRGYEQYF. V usage is TRBV12-5 and J usage is TRBJ2-7, with 7 bases lining up with TRBD1. Germline V gene sequence: CDR1 LGHNT, CDR2 FRNRAP. CDR3 length: 13 amino acids. Losses at the gene ends were 3 bases for V and 3 bases for J; bases not matched to a gene: 2.

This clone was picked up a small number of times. The CDR3 here is CASSLEGGRYYEQYF. DNA for the CDR3: TGTGCCAGCAGCCTGGAGGGCGGTCGTTACTACGAGCAGTACTTC. The chain links TRBV7-2 to TRBJ2-5, with D maybe TRBD2 (6 bases). The J call may be mistaken, given a closer DNA end match to TRBJ2-7. CDR3 length: 15 residues. The germline V gene encodes CDR1 SGHTA and CDR2 FQGNSA.

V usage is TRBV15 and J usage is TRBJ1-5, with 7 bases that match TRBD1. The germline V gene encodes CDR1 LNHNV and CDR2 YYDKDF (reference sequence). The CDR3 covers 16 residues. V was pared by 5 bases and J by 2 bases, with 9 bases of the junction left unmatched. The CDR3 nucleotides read TGTGCCACCAGCCCCCGAGGGACAGACGGCAATCAGCCCCAGCATTTT. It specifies CATSPRGTDGNQPQHF.